The present T cell receptor beta chain was sequenced within a study of response to subunit inactivated influenza vaccine. Study-level points and caveats: Few new T cells, the authors suggested, are recruited by each seasonal influenza vaccination.

The table lists this clonotype with a few counts. What it binds is unknown. One entry per CDR3 protein, called by TCRdb with MiXCR from the RT-PCR reads. Of more than 450,000 distinct CDR3 sequences detected, about 12% appear once; the ten largest clones hold about 10%. V was pared by 3 bases and J by 4 bases, with 10 bases between. There are 13 residues in the CDR3. In germline, CDR1 is GTSNPN, CDR2 SVGIG (reference sequence). This sequence was found in a man in his forties or fifties who received an inactivated influenza vaccine. The sample in question was PBMCs from blood, obtained on the day of vaccination. V is TRBV30 and J is TRBJ2-1; D unclear. The DNA of the CDR3 is TGTGCCTGGAGCCCGATCTCGTACAATGAGCAGTTCTTC. The encoded protein is CAWSPISYNEQFF. Full variable domain (missing parts from reference TRBV30 and TRBJ2-1): SQTIHQWPATLVQPVGSPLSLECTVEGTSNPNLYWYRQAAGRGLQLLFYSVGIGQISSEVPQNLSASRPQDRQFILSSKKLLLSDSGFYLCAWSPISYNEQFFGPGTRLTVL.